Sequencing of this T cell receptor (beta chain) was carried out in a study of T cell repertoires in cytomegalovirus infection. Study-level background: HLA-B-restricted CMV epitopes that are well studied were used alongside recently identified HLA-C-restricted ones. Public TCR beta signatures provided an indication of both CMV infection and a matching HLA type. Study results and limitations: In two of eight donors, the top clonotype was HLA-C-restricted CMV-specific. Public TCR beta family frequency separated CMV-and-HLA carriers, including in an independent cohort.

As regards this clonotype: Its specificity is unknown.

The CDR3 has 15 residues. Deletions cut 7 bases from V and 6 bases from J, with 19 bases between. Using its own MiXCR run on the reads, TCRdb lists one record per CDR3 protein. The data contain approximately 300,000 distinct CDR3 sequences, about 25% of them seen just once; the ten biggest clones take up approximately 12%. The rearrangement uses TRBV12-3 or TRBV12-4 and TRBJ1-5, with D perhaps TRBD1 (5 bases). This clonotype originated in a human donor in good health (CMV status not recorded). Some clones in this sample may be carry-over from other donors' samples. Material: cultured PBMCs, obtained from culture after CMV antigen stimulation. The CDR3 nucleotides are TGTGCCAGCACCCAGGGAGGGGCCGTTCTTCAGCCCCAGCATTTT. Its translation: CASTQGGAVLQPQHF.